The 17 T cell receptor beta chains reported below all come from one sample, sequenced in a study of T cells in lung cancer brain metastases. Produced via immunoSEQ multiplex PCR; TCRdb's table is partial and in-frame only. The sample has approximately 5,500 clones; 84% are singletons. Input material: tumor tissue from a brain metastasis. These receptors were collected from a man in his fifties with non-small cell lung cancer that had spread to the brain.

This chain connects TRBV18 to TRBJ2-7; maybe TRBD1 (5 bases). Per the germline V gene, CDR1 is KGHSH and CDR2 is LQKENI. The germline V and J ends were trimmed by 6 bases and 4 bases, with 10 bases remaining between them. CDR3 length: 12 residues. The CDR3 sequence: CASSPKGYEQYF. Here the CDR3 DNA reads TGTGCCAGCTCTCCCAAGGGGTACGAGCAGTACTTC.

The V gene is TRBV5-4, the J gene TRBJ1-1; D remains ambiguous. Per the germline V gene, CDR1 is SGHNT and CDR2 is YYREEE (reference sequence). The CDR3 covers 13 residues. This CDR3 is CAGGKDRNTEAFF. CDR3 nucleotide sequence: TGTGCAGGCGGGAAGGATCGAAACACTGAAGCTTTCTTT. The full variable domain, its missing parts supplied by reference TRBV5-4 and TRBJ1-1, is ETGVTQSPTHLIKTRGQQVTLRCSSQSGHNTVSWYQQALGQGPQFIFQYYREEENGRGNFPPRFSGLQFPNYSSELNVNALELDDSALYLCAGGKDRNTEAFFGQGTRLTVV.

The CDR3 nucleotides read TGTGCCAGCAGCTTAGGGACGGTCGGCACTGAAGCTTTCTTT. Protein product: CASSLGTVGTEAFF. The chain employs TRBV7-9 and TRBJ1-1; D is unresolved. This CDR3 contains 14 residues. Looked up from germline, CDR1 is SEHNR and CDR2 is FQNEAQ (reference sequence). V dropped 1 base and J dropped 4 bases, with 10 bases sitting between them.

The rearrangement uses TRBV7-7 and TRBJ2-2, with D possibly being TRBD1 (6 bases). Germline-derived CDR1 and CDR2 are SSHAT and FNYEAQ (reference sequence). The CDR3 sequence is 12 residues long. The V gene lost 10 bases and the J gene lost 1 base, with 7 bases spanning the gap. The CDR3 spells CANRENTGELFF. DNA of the CDR3: TGTGCCAACAGGGAGAACACCGGGGAGCTGTTTTTT. The entire variable domain, with the rest obtained from reference TRBV7-7 and TRBJ2-2, is as follows: GAGVSQSPRYKVTKRGQDVTLRCDPISSHATLYWYQQALGQGPEFLTYFNYEAQPDKSGLPSDRFSAERPEGSISTLTIQRTEQRDSAMYRCANRENTGELFFGEGSRLTVL.

This chain connects TRBV30 to TRBJ2-1; perhaps TRBD1 as D (5 bases). The CDR3 runs to 13 residues. Trimming took 3 bases from V and 9 from J, leaving 15 bases between them. Germline assignment: CDR1 GTSNPN and CDR2 SVGIG (reference sequence). The CDR3 region has the DNA TGTGCCTGGAGGATAGGTGGGGCCGGTGAGCAGTTCTTC. This sequence encodes CAWRIGGAGEQFF.

This chain uses TRBV4-2 with TRBJ2-7, with TRBD2 as a possible D gene (5 bases). The germline gives CDR1 LGHNA, CDR2 YNFKEQ. The CDR3 contains 15 residues. V lost 3 bases and J lost 2, with 14 bases in between. CDR3 coding DNA: TGTGCCAGCAGCCAGGAGTTCAGCGGTCCCTACGAGCAGTACTTC. The encoded protein is CASSQEFSGPYEQYF.

The V gene is TRBV11-2, the J gene TRBJ1-5; D gene uncertain. V lost 6 bases to trimming and J lost 1 base, with 10 bases between them. CDR1 is SGHAT and CDR2 is FQNNGV in the germline V gene. This CDR3 is built from 14 residues. The CDR3 here is CASSFAESNQPQHF. The CDR3 bases are TGTGCCAGCAGTTTCGCGGAAAGCAATCAGCCCCAGCATTTT.

In regard to this clone: Additional DNA sequences in this sample encode the identical CDR3. The rearrangement links TRBV19 to TRBJ2-1; maybe TRBD2 (5 bases). V lost 3 bases to trimming and J lost 7 bases, with 10 bases between them. The germline V gene encodes CDR1 LNHDA and CDR2 SQIVND (reference sequence). There are 13 residues in the CDR3. The CDR3 spells CASSIGRENEQFF. CDR3 coding DNA: TGTGCCAGTAGTATTGGTAGGGAGAATGAGCAGTTCTTC.

The rearrangement joins TRBV7-6 to TRBJ2-7; the D gene is possibly TRBD2 (5 bases). CDR1 is SGHVS and CDR2 is FNYEAQ in the germline V gene. CDR3 size: 14 residues. V gave up 5 bases and J gave up 1 base, with 12 bases separating them. CDR3 protein: CASSPRTGSYEQYF. The CDR3 DNA sequence: TGTGCCAGCAGCCCCAGGACTGGTTCCTACGAGCAGTACTTC.

V is TRBV4-3 and J is TRBJ2-7; D unresolved. Germline CDR1 and CDR2: LGHNA and YSLEER. The V gene lost 0 bases and the J gene lost 3 bases, with 6 bases spanning the gap. The CDR3 contains 13 residues. As DNA, the CDR3 is TGCGCCAGCAGCCAAGAAATTAACTACGAGCAGTACTTC. Residues: CASSQEINYEQYF.

The chain uses TRBV18 and TRBJ1-4; TRBD1 matches 10 bases. The CDR3 has 16 residues. Trimming took 3 bases from V and 7 from J; bases not matched to a gene: 8. Per germline, CDR1 KGHSH and CDR2 LQKENI. CDR3 DNA sequence: TGTGCCAGCTCACCTTCTGGGACAGGGGATGGTGAAAAACTGTTTTTT. Translation gives CASSPSGTGDGEKLFF.

The chain is built from TRBV7-8 and TRBJ2-7, with D maybe TRBD1 (6 bases). Trimming stripped 5 bases from V and 2 bases from J, with 10 bases between. The germline V gene encodes CDR1 SGHVS and CDR2 FQNEAQ. The CDR3 is 13 residues long. The DNA of the CDR3 is TGTGCCAGCAGCCCCGGACAGACCTACGAGCAGTACTTC. It translates to CASSPGQTYEQYF.

J is TRBJ2-7 and V is TRBV7-2; no reliable D call. The V gene lost 2 bases and the J gene lost 0 bases, with 14 bases spanning the gap. The CDR3 totals 16 residues. Germline V CDR1 and CDR2: SGHTA, FQGNSA. The DNA for the CDR3 is TGTGCCAGCAGCTTACGAGGATCCCCTAGCTCCTACGAGCAGTACTTC. This translates into CASSLRGSPSSYEQYF.

The chain has TRBV5-1 and TRBJ1-1; 7 positions agree with TRBD1. CDR3 length: 14 residues. Germline-derived CDR1 and CDR2 are SGHRS and YFSETQ. The ends lost 4 bases at V and 1 base at J; junction bases unmatched: 4. In DNA form, the CDR3 reads TGCGCCAGCAGCCTAGGGGGCGAGAACACTGAAGCTTTCTTT. Translation gives CASSLGGENTEAFF.

A note on this clone: This sample also contains other DNA sequences that code for the same CDR3. V gene TRBV27 combines with J gene TRBJ2-3; D unclear. CDR3 length equals 14 residues. The ends were cut back, 6 bases at V and 2 bases at J, with 12 bases in the middle. Germline V gene data show CDR1 as MNHEY and CDR2 as SMNVEV (reference sequence). DNA of the CDR3: TGTGCCAGCAGAGGACGGATAACCACAGATACGCAGTATTTT. It is translated as CASRGRITTDTQYF.

CDR3 bases: TGTGCCAGTAGTCCTCGACTGGACAGGGGGCTGCTCTTTGGCTACACCTTC. Its translation: CASSPRLDRGLLFGYTF. The chain links TRBV19 to TRBJ1-2, with 11 bases that match TRBD1. The germline V gene encodes CDR1 LNHDA and CDR2 SQIVND (reference sequence). The CDR3 extends over 17 amino acids. Trimming removed 5 bases from V and 7 bases from J; junction bases left unmatched: 15.

The chain links TRBV2 to TRBJ2-5; no firm D call. CDR3 size: 13 residues. Looked up from germline, CDR1 is SNHLY and CDR2 is FYNNEI. V was pared by 8 bases and J by 5 bases, with 15 bases between. The chain's CDR3 is CASEKPFAETQYF. CDR3 in DNA: TGTGCCAGCGAAAAACCTTTTGCGGAGACCCAGTACTTC.